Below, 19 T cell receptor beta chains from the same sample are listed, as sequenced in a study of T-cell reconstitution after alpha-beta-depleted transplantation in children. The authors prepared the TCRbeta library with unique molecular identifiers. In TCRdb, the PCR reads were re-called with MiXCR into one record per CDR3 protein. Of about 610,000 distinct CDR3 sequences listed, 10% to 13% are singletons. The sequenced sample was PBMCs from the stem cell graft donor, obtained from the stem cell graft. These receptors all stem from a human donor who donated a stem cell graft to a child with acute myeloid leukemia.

In DNA form, the CDR3 reads TGTGCCATCAGTGTGGACAGGGGTAGATACGAGCAGTACTTC. It yields the protein CAISVDRGRYEQYF. The chain recombines TRBV10-3 with TRBJ2-7; TRBD1 matches 9 bases. The germline CDR1 and CDR2 sequences are ENHRY and SYGVKD. Germline trimming cut 4 bases from V and 4 bases from J; bases unmatched to any gene: 5. This CDR3 spans 14 amino acids.

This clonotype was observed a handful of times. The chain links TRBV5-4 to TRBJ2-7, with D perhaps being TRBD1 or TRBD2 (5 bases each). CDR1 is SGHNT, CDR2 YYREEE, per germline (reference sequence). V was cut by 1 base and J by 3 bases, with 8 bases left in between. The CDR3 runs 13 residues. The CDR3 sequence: CASSLPGRYEQYF. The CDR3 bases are TGTGCCAGCAGCTTGCCGGGGCGCTACGAGCAGTACTTC. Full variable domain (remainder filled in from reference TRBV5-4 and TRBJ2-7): ETGVTQSPTHLIKTRGQQVTLRCSSQSGHNTVSWYQQALGQGPQFIFQYYREEENGRGNFPPRFSGLQFPNYSSELNVNALELDDSALYLCASSLPGRYEQYFGPGTRLTVT.

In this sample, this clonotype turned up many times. The CDR3 sequence: CASSFGVLQGSYNEQFF. For the CDR3, the DNA is TGTGCCAGCAGTTTCGGGGTTTTACAGGGATCCTACAATGAGCAGTTCTTC. The J gene is TRBJ2-1, the V gene TRBV12-3 or TRBV12-4, with a tentative D call TRBD1 (6 bases). V lost 3 bases and J 1 base, leaving 16 bases between the germline ends. The CDR3 length is 17 residues.

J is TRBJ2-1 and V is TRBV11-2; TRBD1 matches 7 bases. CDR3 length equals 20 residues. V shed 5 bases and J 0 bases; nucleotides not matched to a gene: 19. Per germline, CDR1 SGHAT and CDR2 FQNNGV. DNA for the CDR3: TGTGCCAGCAGCATACCAACTGGCAGGGACAGTCCGAGCTCCTACAATGAGCAGTTCTTC. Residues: CASSIPTGRDSPSSYNEQFF.

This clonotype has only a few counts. CDR3 loop: CAWRGGNYQETQYF. In nucleotides, the CDR3 is TGTGCCTGGAGGGGCGGAAACTACCAAGAGACCCAGTACTTC. J is TRBJ2-5 and V is TRBV30; D not resolved. Trimming stripped 3 bases from V and 0 bases from J, with 11 bases between. The CDR3 contains 14 residues. Per germline, CDR1 GTSNPN and CDR2 SVGIG (reference sequence).

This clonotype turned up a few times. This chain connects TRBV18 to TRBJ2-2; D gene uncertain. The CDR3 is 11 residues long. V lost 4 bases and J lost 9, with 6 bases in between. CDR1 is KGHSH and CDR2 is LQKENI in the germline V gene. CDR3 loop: CASSQPRELFF. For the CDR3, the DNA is TGTGCCAGCTCACAGCCCAGGGAGCTGTTTTTT.

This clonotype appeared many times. The chain's CDR3 is CSVEAQGLETQYF. The CDR3 coding sequence is TGCAGCGTTGAAGCCCAGGGGTTAGAGACCCAGTACTTC. The J gene is TRBJ2-5, the V gene TRBV29-1; possibly TRBD1 for D (6 bases). The CDR3 runs to 13 residues. Trimming removed 1 base at V and 4 bases at J, with 10 bases between. Germline CDR1 SQVTM, CDR2 ANQGSEA.

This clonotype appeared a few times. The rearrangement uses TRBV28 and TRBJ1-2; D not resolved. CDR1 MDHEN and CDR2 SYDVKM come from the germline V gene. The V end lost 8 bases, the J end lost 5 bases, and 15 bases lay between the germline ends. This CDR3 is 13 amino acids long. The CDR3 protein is CASHKGRGYGYTF. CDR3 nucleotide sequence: TGTGCCAGCCACAAGGGTCGGGGATATGGCTACACCTTC.

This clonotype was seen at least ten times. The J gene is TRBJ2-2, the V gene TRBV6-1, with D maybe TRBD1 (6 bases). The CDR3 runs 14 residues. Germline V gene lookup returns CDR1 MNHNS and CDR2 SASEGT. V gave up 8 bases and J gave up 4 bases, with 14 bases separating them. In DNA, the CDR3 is TGTGCCAGCGATGTGGGACACTTCACCGGGGAGCTGTTTTTT. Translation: CASDVGHFTGELFF.

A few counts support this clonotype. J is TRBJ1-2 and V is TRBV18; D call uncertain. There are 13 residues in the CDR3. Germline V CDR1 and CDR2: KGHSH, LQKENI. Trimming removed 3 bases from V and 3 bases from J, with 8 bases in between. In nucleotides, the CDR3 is TGTGCCAGCTCACCGAAGGCGGACTATGGCTACACCTTC. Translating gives CASSPKADYGYTF.

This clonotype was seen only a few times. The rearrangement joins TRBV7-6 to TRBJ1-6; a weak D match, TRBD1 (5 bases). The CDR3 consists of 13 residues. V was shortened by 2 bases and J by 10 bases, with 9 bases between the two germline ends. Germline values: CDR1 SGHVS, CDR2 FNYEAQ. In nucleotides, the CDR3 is TGTGCCAGCAGCTTAACAGGCCCATCACCCCTCCACTTT. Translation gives CASSLTGPSPLHF.

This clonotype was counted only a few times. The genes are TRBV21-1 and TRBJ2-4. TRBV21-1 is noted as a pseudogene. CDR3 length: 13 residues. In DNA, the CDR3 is TGTGCCAGCATCGCTCTAAGGAGTCACATTCAGTACTTC. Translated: CASIALRSHIQYF.

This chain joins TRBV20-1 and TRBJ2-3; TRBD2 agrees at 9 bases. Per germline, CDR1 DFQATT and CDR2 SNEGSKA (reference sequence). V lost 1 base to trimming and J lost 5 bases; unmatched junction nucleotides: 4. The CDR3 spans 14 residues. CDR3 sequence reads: CSARVAGGIDTQYF. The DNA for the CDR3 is TGCAGTGCTAGAGTGGCGGGAGGGATAGATACGCAGTATTTT.

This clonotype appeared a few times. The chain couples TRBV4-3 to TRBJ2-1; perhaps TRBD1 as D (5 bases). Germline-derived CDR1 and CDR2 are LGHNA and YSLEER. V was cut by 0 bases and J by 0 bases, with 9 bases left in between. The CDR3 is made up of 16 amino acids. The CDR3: CASSQDDSHSYNEQFF. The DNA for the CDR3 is TGCGCCAGCAGCCAAGATGACAGTCACTCCTACAATGAGCAGTTCTTC.

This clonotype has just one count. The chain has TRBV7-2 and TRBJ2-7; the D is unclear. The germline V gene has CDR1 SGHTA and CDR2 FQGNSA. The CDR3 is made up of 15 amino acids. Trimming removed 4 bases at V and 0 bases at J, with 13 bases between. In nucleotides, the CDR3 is TGTGCCAGCAGCTCGCGACAATTCAGCTCCTACGAGCAGTACTTC. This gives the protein CASSSRQFSSYEQYF.

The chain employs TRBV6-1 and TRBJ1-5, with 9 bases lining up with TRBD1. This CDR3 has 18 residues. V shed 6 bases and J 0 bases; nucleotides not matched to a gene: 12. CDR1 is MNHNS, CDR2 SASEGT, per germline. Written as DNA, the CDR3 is TGTGCCAGCAGGAGGGGGACCGGGACAGGGAATAGCAATCAGCCCCAGCATTTT. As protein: CASRRGTGTGNSNQPQHF.

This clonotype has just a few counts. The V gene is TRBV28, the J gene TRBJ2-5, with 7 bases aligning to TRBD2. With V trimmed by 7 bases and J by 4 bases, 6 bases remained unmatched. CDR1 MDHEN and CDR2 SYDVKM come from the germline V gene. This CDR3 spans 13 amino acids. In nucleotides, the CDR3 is TGTGCCAGCATCCGTCCGGGAGGAGAGACCCAGTACTTC. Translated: CASIRPGGETQYF. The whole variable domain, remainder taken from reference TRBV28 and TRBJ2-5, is DVKVTQSSRYLVKRTGEKVFLECVQDMDHENMFWYRQDPGLGLRLIYFSYDVKMKEKGDIPEGYSVSREKKERFSLILESASTNQTSMYLCASIRPGGETQYFGPGTRLLVL.

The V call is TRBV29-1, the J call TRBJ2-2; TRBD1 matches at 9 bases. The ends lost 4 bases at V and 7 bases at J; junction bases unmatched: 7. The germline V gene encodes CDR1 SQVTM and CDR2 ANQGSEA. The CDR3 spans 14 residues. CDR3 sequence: CSVAGTGLVGELFF. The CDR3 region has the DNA TGCAGCGTTGCCGGGACAGGGCTAGTCGGGGAGCTGTTTTTT.

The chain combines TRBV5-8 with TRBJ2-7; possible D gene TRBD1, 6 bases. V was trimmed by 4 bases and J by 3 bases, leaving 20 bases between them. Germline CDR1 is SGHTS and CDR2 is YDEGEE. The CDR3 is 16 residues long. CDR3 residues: CASSSRGWLSDYEQYF. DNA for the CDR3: TGTGCCAGCAGCAGCAGGGGTTGGCTCTCCGACTACGAGCAGTACTTC.